This TCR beta chain was recovered during a study of OX40 agonist ivuxolimab in advanced cancers. At the level of the study: Partial responses were seen in three patients, one with hepatocellular carcinoma and two with cutaneous melanoma. Findings and limits, study-wide: CD4+ and CD8+ blood T cells expanded clonally by week 6 at 0.1 to 3.0 mg/kg.

Between the trimmed V and J ends, which lost 0 bases and 2 bases, there was a span of 11 bases. The CDR3 runs 15 residues. The germline CDR1 and CDR2 sequences are LGHNA and YSLEER. A remark on this clone: Its antigen is unknown.

Clones were read by immunoSEQ multiplex PCR, and TCRdb kept only the in-frame ones, dropping some. There are roughly 80,000 clones in the sample; roughly 92% occur only once, and under 8% lies in the top ten. Patients had blood sampled at baseline and again on cycle 4 day 1 and cycle 7 day 1. The receptor comes from an adult with an advanced solid tumor such as melanoma, head and neck, liver or kidney cancer. J is TRBJ2-7 and V is TRBV4-3; the D gene is possibly TRBD2 (5 bases). Sequencing used CD4+ or CD8+ T cells sorted from blood, obtained in a trial of the OX40 agonist ivuxolimab. This CDR3 is CASSQEVSVTYEQYF. DNA for the CDR3: TGCGCCAGCAGCCAAGAGGTTAGCGTCACCTACGAGCAGTACTTC.